This record looks at one TCR beta chain sequence and its context. Original data processing: Quantification of nucleated cells was approximated via reference gene primer amplification. Profiling relied on immunoSEQ multiplex PCR, and the TCRdb table lists in-frame clones only, not all of them. From that table come the V and J calls and clone size; the DNA was used to work out D and trimming. Of roughly 160,000 clones in the sample, 65% to 85% were seen once. The sample is drawn from a study of blood T cell repertoires in COVID-19. Across the study: Sites across the United States, Italy and Spain contributed samples from acute and convalescent COVID-19. Nucleic acid was either cDNA or gDNA, and it came from T cells, B-cell-depleted T cells, or PBMCs.

Participants were aged about 18 to 95 years, lived in over 20 US areas, and enrolled virtually. The receptor comes from a woman aged 40 to 50 with acute COVID-19. Sequencing used PBMCs or T cells enriched from blood (not recorded which).

CDR3 DNA: TGCAGCGTTGCCCGGGAAGGTGAGCAGTTCTTC. Protein: CSVAREGEQFF. This chain uses TRBV29-1 with TRBJ2-1, with D maybe TRBD2 (5 bases). This CDR3 has 11 residues. Deletions cut 4 bases from V and 9 bases from J, with 10 bases between. Germline V gives CDR1 SQVTM, CDR2 ANQGSEA.